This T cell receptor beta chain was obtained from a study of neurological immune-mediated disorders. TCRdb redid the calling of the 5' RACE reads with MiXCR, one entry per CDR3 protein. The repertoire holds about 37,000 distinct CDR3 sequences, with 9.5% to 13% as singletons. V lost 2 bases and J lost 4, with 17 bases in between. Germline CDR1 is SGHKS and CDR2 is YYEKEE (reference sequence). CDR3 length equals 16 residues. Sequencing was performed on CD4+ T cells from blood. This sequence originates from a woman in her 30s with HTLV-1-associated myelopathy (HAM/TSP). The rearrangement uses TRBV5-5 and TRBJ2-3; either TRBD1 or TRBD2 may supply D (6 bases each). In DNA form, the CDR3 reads TGTGCCAGCAGCTTTCGCAGGGACATAGCGGCAGATACGCAGTATTTT. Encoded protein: CASSFRRDIAADTQYF.